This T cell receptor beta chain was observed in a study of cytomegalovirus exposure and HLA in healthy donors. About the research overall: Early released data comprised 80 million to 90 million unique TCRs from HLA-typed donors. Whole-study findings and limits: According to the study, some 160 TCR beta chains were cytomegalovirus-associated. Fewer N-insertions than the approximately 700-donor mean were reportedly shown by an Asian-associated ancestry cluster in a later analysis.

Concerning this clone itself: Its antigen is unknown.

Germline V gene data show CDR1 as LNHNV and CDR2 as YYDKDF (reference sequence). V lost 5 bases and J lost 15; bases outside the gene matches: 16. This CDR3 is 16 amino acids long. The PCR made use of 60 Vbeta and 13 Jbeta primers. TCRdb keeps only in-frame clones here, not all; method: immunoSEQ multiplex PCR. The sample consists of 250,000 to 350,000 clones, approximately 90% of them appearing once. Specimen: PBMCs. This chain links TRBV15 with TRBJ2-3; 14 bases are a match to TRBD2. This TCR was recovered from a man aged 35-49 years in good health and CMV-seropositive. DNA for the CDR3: TGTGCCACCAGCCCTGGACTAGCGGGAGGCCGGATCCGCGCATATTTT. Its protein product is CATSPGLAGGRIRAYF.